The T cell receptor beta chain under discussion was sequenced for a study of OX40 agonist ivuxolimab in advanced cancers. Produced via immunoSEQ multiplex PCR; TCRdb's table is partial and in-frame only. The data show 90,000 or so clones, around 87% seen once. The sequence was collected from an adult with an advanced solid tumor such as melanoma, head and neck, liver or kidney cancer. The sample in question was CD4+ or CD8+ T cells sorted from blood, obtained in a trial of the OX40 agonist ivuxolimab.

CDR3 region: CASQSGGAYNEQFF. The CDR3 DNA reads as TGTGCCAGCCAGTCAGGGGGCGCCTACAATGAGCAGTTCTTC. The chain employs TRBV6-1 and TRBJ2-1; TRBD1 matches 8 bases. Germline-derived CDR1 and CDR2 are MNHNS and SASEGT. The CDR3 totals 14 residues. V shed 8 bases and J 2 bases; nucleotides not matched to a gene: 5.